Below, 32 T cell receptor beta chains from the same sample are listed, as sequenced in a study of vaccination and CD4 T cells after COVID-19. Specified treatment: 10-day PBMC culture with coronavirus spike peptide pools or control peptides (ViraFEST assay). The antigens for these receptors are not known. The Oncomine TCR Beta short-read assay was what sequenced the DNA obtained from cultured CD4+ T cells. MiXCR, run by TCRdb on the PCR reads, gives a single entry per CDR3 protein. The sample holds 5,700 or so distinct CDR3 sequences, 48% seen once. The sample taken for sequencing was CD4+ T cells from blood, cultured in vitro. These receptors originate from a human donor who had recovered from COVID-19.

This clonotype showed up just a few times. The genes are TRBV20-1 and TRBJ1-4; TRBD1 matches 11 bases. J lost 7 bases, V lost 2 bases, and 3 bases had no gene match. Germline V gene sequence: CDR1 DFQATT, CDR2 SNEGSKA (reference sequence). CDR3 size: 14 residues. This CDR3 reads CSARPGQGGEKLFF. In nucleotides, the CDR3 is TGCAGTGCTAGACCGGGACAGGGGGGTGAAAAACTGTTTTTT.

A few counts support this clonotype. This rearrangement joins TRBV20-1 to TRBJ1-2; 9 nucleotides line up with TRBD1. Trimming at V came to 6 bases and at J to 1 base, leaving 9 bases not matched to a gene. This CDR3 is 15 amino acids long. Germline loops: CDR1 DFQATT, CDR2 SNEGSKA (reference sequence). CDR3 bases: TGCAGTGCACTGAGGACAGGGGCGGGTAACTATGGCTACACCTTC. Translation gives CSALRTGAGNYGYTF.

On this clonotype itself: Compared with germline, one end of the junction differs, possibly owing to a read error. J is TRBJ1-2 and V is TRBV20-1; weak D call: TRBD1 (5 bases). Germline V gene data show CDR1 as DFQATT and CDR2 as SNEGSKA (reference sequence). The CDR3 has 12 amino acids. Written as DNA, the CDR3 is TGCAGTGCTAGAGATGAAGCCGCGGGGACTCAATTC. It is translated as CSARDEAAGTQF.

The chain has TRBV6-5 and TRBJ1-2; D remains unclear. The V gene's germline CDR1 is MNHEY and CDR2 SVGAGI. V was pared by 3 bases and J by 0 bases, with 5 bases between. The CDR3 sequence is 13 residues long. CDR3 loop: CASSYSANYGYTF. In DNA form, the CDR3 reads TGTGCCAGCAGTTATTCCGCTAACTATGGCTACACCTTC.

There are a few counts of this clonotype. The rearrangement links TRBV27 to TRBJ1-4, with D tentatively TRBD1 (6 bases). V lost 7 bases and J 0 bases, leaving 9 bases between the germline ends. Germline CDR1 is MNHEY and CDR2 is SMNVEV (reference sequence). This CDR3 comprises 14 residues. The CDR3 loop is CASTGHSTNEKLFF. The CDR3 DNA reads as TGTGCCAGCACGGGACATTCAACTAATGAAAAACTGTTTTTT.

V gene TRBV27 combines with J gene TRBJ2-7; 7 nucleotides agree with TRBD1. Germline loops: CDR1 MNHEY, CDR2 SMNVEV (reference sequence). This CDR3 has 13 amino acids. The ends lost 3 bases at V and 2 bases at J; junction bases unmatched: 1. In nucleotides, the CDR3 is TGTGCCAGCAGTTTGACAGGGCCCTACGAGCAGTACTTC. Protein sequence: CASSLTGPYEQYF.

V and J are TRBV5-1 and TRBJ1-2, with 8 nucleotides matching TRBD1. Trimming cost V 0 bases and J 4 bases; bases outside gene matches: 17. This CDR3 comprises 19 residues. The germline gives CDR1 SGHRS, CDR2 YFSETQ. CDR3 coding DNA: TGCGCCAGCAGCTTGGGCTGGTTTGGCAGGGGGCGCAAGGGCTATGGCTACACCTTC. It encodes CASSLGWFGRGRKGYGYTF.

The chain has TRBV29-1 and TRBJ2-7, with D possibly matching TRBD2 (6 bases). This CDR3 spans 14 amino acids. V lost 6 bases, J lost 2 bases, and 17 bases lay in between. Germline CDR1 is SQVTM and CDR2 is ANQGSEA. CDR3 region: CSVREFPGPYEQYF. In DNA form, the CDR3 reads TGCAGCGTACGGGAGTTTCCGGGACCCTACGAGCAGTACTTC.

The CDR3: CATDIGLGAEAFF. DNA of the CDR3: TGTGCCACGGACATCGGGTTGGGGGCTGAAGCTTTCTTT. The V call is TRBV11-2, the J call TRBJ1-1; D perhaps matches TRBD1 (5 bases). Germline V lookup: CDR1 SGHAT, CDR2 FQNNGV. Trimming took off 10 bases at V and 6 bases at J, with 18 bases between the two ends. The CDR3 runs to 13 residues.

This chain connects TRBV6-4 to TRBJ2-7; no firm D call. CDR1 and CDR2 from the germline V gene are MRHNA and SNTAGT. CDR3 size: 14 residues. V was trimmed by 0 bases and J by 5 bases, leaving 11 bases between them. The CDR3 region has the DNA TGTGCCAGCAGTGACTCTGGATCTCGCCACGAGCAGTACTTC. Protein sequence: CASSDSGSRHEQYF.

The V and J genes are TRBV4-2 and TRBJ2-4; the D gene is possibly TRBD2 (5 bases). The CDR3 is 15 amino acids. V gave up 0 bases and J gave up 7 bases, with 13 bases separating them. Per germline, CDR1 LGHNA and CDR2 YNFKEQ. CDR3: CASSQDGRGHNIQYF. DNA of the CDR3: TGTGCCAGCAGCCAAGATGGGAGAGGCCATAACATTCAGTACTTC.

The rearrangement uses TRBV4-3 and TRBJ1-2; D remains ambiguous. Trimming removed 0 bases from V and 8 bases from J, with 16 bases in between. The CDR3 runs to 15 residues. Germline loops: CDR1 LGHNA, CDR2 YSLEER. The CDR3 DNA reads TGCGCCAGCAGCCAAGATGTCCGCCCAGATAAGGGCTACACCTTC. It translates to CASSQDVRPDKGYTF.

The CDR3 sequence is CSASTGAMNTEAFF. CDR3 in DNA: TGCAGTGCCTCCACCGGGGCCATGAACACTGAAGCTTTCTTT. The rearrangement uses TRBV20-1 and TRBJ1-1; the D gene is possibly TRBD1 (5 bases). The CDR3 runs 14 residues. Germline V lookup: CDR1 DFQATT, CDR2 SNEGSKA (reference sequence). The germline V and J ends were trimmed by 6 bases and 0 bases, with 14 bases remaining between them.

The chain links TRBV7-2 to TRBJ2-1; D is ambiguous. This CDR3 comprises 13 residues. Trimming removed 5 bases from V and 10 bases from J, with 15 bases in between. Germline V gene data show CDR1 as SGHTA and CDR2 as FQGNSA. DNA for the CDR3: TGTGCCAGCAGCCCCCTCTTATACGGCGAGCAGTTCTTC. Translated: CASSPLLYGEQFF.

The V and J genes are TRBV9 and TRBJ1-2; D unclear. V lost 5 bases to trimming and J lost 4 bases, with 12 bases between them. Germline V CDR1 and CDR2: SGDLS, YYNGEE. The CDR3 sequence is 13 residues long. Here the CDR3 DNA reads TGTGCCAGCAGGAGGTTGGGGAGCTATGGCTACACCTTC. Protein sequence: CASRRLGSYGYTF.

This clonotype was counted a few times. V and J are TRBV6-1 and TRBJ1-6; tentatively, D is TRBD1 (5 bases). Between the trimmed V and J ends, which lost 2 bases and 8 bases, there was a span of 16 bases. Germline CDR1 is MNHNS and CDR2 is SASEGT. This CDR3 spans 16 amino acids. The chain's CDR3 is CASSEFGRAVYSPLHF. DNA for the CDR3: TGTGCCAGCAGTGAATTCGGCAGGGCAGTTTATTCACCCCTCCACTTT.

This chain links TRBV6-1 with TRBJ2-5; 9 nucleotides agree with TRBD1. The V gene end was trimmed by 6 bases and the J gene end by 1 base; junction bases not matched to a gene: 6. CDR3 size: 15 residues. CDR1 and CDR2 (germline): MNHNS, SASEGT. As DNA, the CDR3 is TGTGCCAGCAGCCCCGGACAGGGGATCCAAGAGACCCAGTACTTC. Translation gives CASSPGQGIQETQYF.

This clonotype appeared a few times. V gene TRBV20-1 combines with J gene TRBJ2-3, with D hard to call. Germline V gene data show CDR1 as DFQATT and CDR2 as SNEGSKA (reference sequence). The CDR3 spans 14 residues. Trimming pared 4 bases from V and 2 bases from J, leaving 13 bases between. Here the CDR3 DNA reads TGCAGTGCTATCGAGCAGCCCCTCACAGATACGCAGTATTTT. Amino acid sequence: CSAIEQPLTDTQYF.

The V and J genes are TRBV12-3 or TRBV12-4 and TRBJ2-5, with a weak D call TRBD1 (7 bases). This CDR3 contains 16 residues. Trimming cost V 1 base and J 2 bases, with 14 bases left between them. The CDR3 protein is CASSLGTGGVQETQYF. The CDR3 DNA reads TGTGCCAGCAGTTTAGGGACAGGAGGGGTGCAAGAGACCCAGTACTTC.

The chain joins TRBV4-1 to TRBJ1-2; tentatively, D is TRBD1 (5 bases). V lost 1 base, J lost 8 bases, and 20 bases lay in between. CDR3 size: 16 residues. The germline CDR1 and CDR2 sequences are MGHRA and YSYEKL. The chain's CDR3 is CASSQVMRKGRSGYTF. CDR3 bases: TGCGCCAGCAGCCAAGTTATGAGGAAGGGGCGATCGGGCTACACCTTC.

The rearrangement joins TRBV12-3 or TRBV12-4 to TRBJ2-1; D ambiguous. The CDR3 contains 11 residues. The V end lost 2 bases, the J end lost 9 bases, and 5 bases lay between the germline ends. CDR3 sequence reads: CASSLLGEQFF. DNA of the CDR3: TGTGCCAGCAGTTTATTGGGTGAGCAGTTCTTC.

The chain links TRBV27 to TRBJ1-2; D unresolved. Deletions cut 2 bases from V and 4 bases from J, with 5 bases between. This CDR3 is built from 12 residues. In germline, CDR1 is MNHEY, CDR2 SMNVEV (reference sequence). The CDR3 nucleotides are TGTGCCAGCAGTTTAAAGGGCTATGGCTACACCTTC. This encodes CASSLKGYGYTF.

This chain uses TRBV6-5 with TRBJ1-2, with D perhaps matching TRBD1 (5 bases). Germline V lookup: CDR1 MNHEY, CDR2 SVGAGI. V lost 1 base, J lost 5 bases, and 14 bases lay in between. This CDR3 is built from 15 residues. The CDR3 here is CASSYYDSRPYGYTF. The DNA for the CDR3 is TGTGCCAGCAGTTACTATGACAGCCGACCATATGGCTACACCTTC.

This clonotype was picked up a small number of times. The chain carries TRBV7-2 and TRBJ2-2; D is possibly TRBD1 (5 bases). This CDR3 has 15 amino acids. The V end lost 7 bases, the J end lost 3 bases, and 15 bases lay between the germline ends. Germline CDR1 SGHTA, CDR2 FQGNSA. The CDR3 DNA follows: TGTGCCAGCACCCGACAGTCTTCGGACACCGGGGAGCTGTTTTTT. Protein: CASTRQSSDTGELFF.

The chain recombines TRBV20-1 with TRBJ2-5; the match to TRBD2 covers 8 bases. The V gene end was trimmed by 2 bases and the J gene end by 0 bases; junction bases not matched to a gene: 17. The CDR3 has 19 residues. From germline, CDR1 is DFQATT and CDR2 SNEGSKA (reference sequence). The DNA for the CDR3 is TGCAGTGCTAGACCCCGAGGACTAGCACGGGACTGGTACCAAGAGACCCAGTACTTC. Its translation is CSARPRGLARDWYQETQYF.

V gene TRBV6-1 combines with J gene TRBJ2-3, with a tentative D call TRBD2 (5 bases). The V and J ends lost 6 bases and 2 bases respectively, with 12 bases between them. Germline assignment: CDR1 MNHNS and CDR2 SASEGT. This CDR3 has 14 residues. The CDR3 DNA reads TGTGCCAGCAGCCTACTAGATATCACAGATACGCAGTATTTT. Encoded protein: CASSLLDITDTQYF.

The V and J genes are TRBV4-2 and TRBJ1-2; D unresolved. The CDR3 spans 14 residues. Germline V gene lookup returns CDR1 LGHNA and CDR2 YNFKEQ. V dropped 4 bases and J dropped 5 bases, with 14 bases sitting between them. The CDR3 nucleotides are TGTGCCAGCAGCCGTCGGCAGACCCTATATGGCTACACCTTC. Encoded protein: CASSRRQTLYGYTF.

V gene TRBV15 combines with J gene TRBJ1-2; D may be TRBD1 (5 bases). The CDR3 consists of 13 residues. Germline V lookup: CDR1 LNHNV, CDR2 YYDKDF (reference sequence). V lost 3 bases, J lost 4 bases, and 9 bases lay in between. The CDR3 region is CATSSRATYGYTF. The CDR3 DNA reads TGTGCCACCAGCAGCAGGGCGACCTATGGCTACACCTTC.

The chain joins TRBV12-3 or TRBV12-4 to TRBJ2-5, with D tentatively TRBD2 (5 bases). Trimming cost V 5 bases and J 2 bases, with 12 bases left between them. The CDR3 length is 14 residues. This chain's CDR3 is CASSRGRWQETQYF. CDR3 bases: TGTGCCAGCAGTCGGGGTCGGTGGCAAGAGACCCAGTACTTC.

This clonotype occurred a few times. This chain joins TRBV6-5 and TRBJ2-3, with 7 nucleotides matching TRBD2. The V gene's germline CDR1 is MNHEY and CDR2 SVGAGI. The CDR3 length is 16 residues. Losses at the gene ends were 0 bases for V and 3 bases for J; bases not matched to a gene: 6. The CDR3 loop is CASSYSPASGTDTQYF. The CDR3 DNA sequence: TGTGCCAGCAGTTACTCGCCGGCTAGCGGTACAGATACGCAGTATTTT.

The chain joins TRBV20-1 to TRBJ2-3; possibly TRBD1 for D (5 bases). The CDR3 length is 16 residues. Trimming stripped 0 bases from V and 3 bases from J, with 16 bases between. Germline CDR1 reads DFQATT; CDR2 reads SNEGSKA (reference sequence). The CDR3 DNA sequence: TGCAGTGCTAGAGATCGACAGCTCAGAGTTACAGATACGCAGTATTTT. Translating it yields CSARDRQLRVTDTQYF.

The gene calls are TRBV6-1 and TRBJ2-7; TRBD1 aligns across 8 bases. Trimming cost V 6 bases and J 2 bases; bases outside gene matches: 6. CDR1 and CDR2 (germline): MNHNS, SASEGT. This CDR3 has 14 amino acids. CDR3 sequence reads: CASRMDRATYEQYF. The CDR3 DNA follows: TGTGCCAGCAGAATGGACAGGGCAACCTACGAGCAGTACTTC.